This entry describes one TCR beta chain. Its antigen is undetermined. This CDR3 is built from 13 residues. Deletions cut 0 bases from V and 6 bases from J, with 7 bases between. In germline, CDR1 is LNHNV, CDR2 YYDKDF (reference sequence). Here immunoSEQ multiplex PCR was the method, and the copy in TCRdb shows in-frame clones only, minus some. The repertoire holds 150,000 to 180,000 clones, more than 70% seen once, with about 2.2% in the top ten. These data come from a study of cytomegalovirus exposure and HLA in healthy donors. General observations from the study: Reports indicated that the classifier achieved high specificity and sensitivity in diagnosing cytomegalovirus status. The study put some 160 TCR beta chains on its list as cytomegalovirus-associated. Most TCR sequences proved rare, with some public TCRs found in many donors.

The genes are TRBV15 and TRBJ2-3, with unresolved D. The receptor was derived from a human donor in good health. Input material: PBMCs. DNA of the CDR3: TGTGCCACCAGCAGAGATTCTCAGGATACGCAGTATTTT. Protein: CATSRDSQDTQYF.